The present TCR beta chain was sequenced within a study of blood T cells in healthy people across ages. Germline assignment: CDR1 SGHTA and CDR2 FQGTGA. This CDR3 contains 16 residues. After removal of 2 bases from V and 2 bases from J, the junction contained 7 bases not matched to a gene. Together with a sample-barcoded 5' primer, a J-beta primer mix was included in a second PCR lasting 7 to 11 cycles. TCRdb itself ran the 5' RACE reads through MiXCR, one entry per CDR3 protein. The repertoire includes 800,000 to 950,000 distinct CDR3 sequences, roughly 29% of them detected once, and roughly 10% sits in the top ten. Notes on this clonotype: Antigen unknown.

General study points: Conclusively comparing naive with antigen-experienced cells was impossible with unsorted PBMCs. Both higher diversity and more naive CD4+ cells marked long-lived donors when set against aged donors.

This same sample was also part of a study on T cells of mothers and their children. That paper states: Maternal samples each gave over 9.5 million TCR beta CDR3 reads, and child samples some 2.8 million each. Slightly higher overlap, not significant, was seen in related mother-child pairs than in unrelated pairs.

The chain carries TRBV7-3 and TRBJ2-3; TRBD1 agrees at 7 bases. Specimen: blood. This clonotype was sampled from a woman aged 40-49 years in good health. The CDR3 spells CASSLSGTAPTDTQYF. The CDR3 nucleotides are TGTGCCAGCAGCTTATCCGGGACAGCCCCCACAGATACGCAGTATTTT. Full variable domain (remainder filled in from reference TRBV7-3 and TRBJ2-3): GAGVSQTPSNKVTEKGKYVELRCDPISGHTALYWYRQSLGQGPEFLIYFQGTGAADDSGLPNDRFFAVRPEGSVSTLKIQRTERGDSAVYLCASSLSGTAPTDTQYFGPGTRLTVL.